Shown below are 9 T cell receptor beta chains from a single sample sequenced in a study of shared clonotypes between healthy human individuals. Assay used: immunoSEQ multiplex PCR; TCRdb lists only in-frame clones, some missing. The sample consists of over 1.5 million clones, roughly 98% of them appearing once. Sequencing input: naive CD4+ T cells sorted from blood. As to subset: CD45RA+ positively selected. These receptors all stem from a man aged 30 to 39 in good health.

In regard to this clone: Relative to the germline gene, one junction end is altered; a read error may explain this. The chain is built from TRBV7-7 and TRBJ1-1, with a weak D call TRBD1 (5 bases). The CDR3 runs 15 residues. CDR1 is SSHAT and CDR2 is FNYEAQ in the germline V gene (reference sequence). This CDR3 is CASSLVTRGTTEAFF. Written as DNA, the CDR3 is TGTGCTAGCAGCTTAGTGACACGAGGGACCACTGAAGCTTTCTTT.

This rearrangement joins TRBV6-1 to TRBJ2-7; TRBD2 is a possible D gene (6 bases). Trimming stripped 7 bases from V and 0 bases from J, with 13 bases between. CDR1 and CDR2 from the germline V gene are MNHNS and SASEGT. This CDR3 has 14 amino acids. CDR3 protein: CASKSTGSSYEQYF. DNA of the CDR3: TGTGCCAGCAAGTCGACCGGGAGCTCCTACGAGCAGTACTTC.

This sequence joins TRBV7-2 and TRBJ2-7; no definite D call. Germline V CDR1 and CDR2: SGHTA, FQGNSA. V was cut by 3 bases and J by 3 bases, with 12 bases left in between. CDR3 size: 14 residues. The CDR3 spells CASSLRSAVYEQYF. The CDR3 region has the DNA TGTGCCAGCAGCTTGAGATCGGCTGTCTACGAGCAGTACTTC.

V is TRBV29-1 and J is TRBJ2-5, with D perhaps TRBD1 (5 bases). The germline CDR1 and CDR2 sequences are SQVTM and ANQGSEA. This CDR3 has 12 amino acids. This CDR3 reads CSTGVSVWTQYF. CDR3 bases: TGCAGTACAGGAGTTTCGGTCTGGACCCAGTACTTC.

V is TRBV27 and J is TRBJ2-7; D assignment may be TRBD1 or TRBD2 (5 bases each). CDR1 and CDR2 from the germline V gene are MNHEY and SMNVEV (reference sequence). The length of the CDR3 is 14 residues. Trimming shortened V by 4 bases and J by 2 bases, and 12 bases separated the two germline ends. CDR3 loop: CASSSTGPAYEQYF. DNA of the CDR3: TGTGCCAGCAGTTCTACGGGACCAGCCTACGAGCAGTACTTC.

This CDR3 reads CASSLLGPKSYEQYF. Written as DNA, the CDR3 is TGTGCCAGCAGTTTACTCGGACCCAAATCCTACGAGCAGTACTTC. The chain couples TRBV27 to TRBJ2-7; D remains ambiguous. CDR1 is MNHEY and CDR2 is SMNVEV in the germline V gene (reference sequence). The V end lost 2 bases, the J end lost 1 base, and 12 bases lay between the germline ends. The CDR3 extends over 15 amino acids.

This sequence joins TRBV7-9 and TRBJ2-1; 8 bases match TRBD1. V dropped 1 base and J dropped 8; count of bases not matched to a gene: 4. This CDR3 contains 14 residues. Germline V lookup: CDR1 SEHNR, CDR2 FQNEAQ (reference sequence). The CDR3 loop reads CASSLDGTGDEQFF. CDR3 sequence (DNA): TGTGCCAGCAGCTTAGATGGGACAGGCGATGAGCAGTTCTTC.

The CDR3 DNA follows: TGTGCCAGTAGTAAAGATATTAGCAGAGCGAATGAGCAGTTCTTC. Protein product: CASSKDISRANEQFF. V and J are TRBV19 and TRBJ2-1; D gene uncertain. Germline-derived CDR1 and CDR2 are LNHDA and SQIVND (reference sequence). V was cut by 4 bases and J by 7 bases, with 17 bases left in between. There are 15 residues in the CDR3.

This rearrangement joins TRBV30 to TRBJ2-3; 9 nucleotides align to TRBD2. Germline loops: CDR1 GTSNPN, CDR2 SVGIG (reference sequence). With V trimmed by 4 bases and J by 5 bases, 4 bases remained unmatched. The CDR3 contains 13 residues. CDR3 residues: CAWTSGMGDTQYF. In nucleotides, the CDR3 is TGTGCCTGGACTAGCGGGATGGGAGATACGCAGTATTTT.